Listed below are T cell receptor beta chains from one sample, sequenced in a study of T cell repertoires in cytomegalovirus infection. TCRdb passed the reads through MiXCR, listing each CDR3 protein once. The sample has under 850,000 distinct CDR3 sequences, around 35% seen once; the top ten hold roughly 18%. These TCRs' antigens remain unknown. Sequences were derived from cultured PBMCs, sampled from culture after CMV antigen stimulation. The receptors shown here come from a human donor in good health (CMV status not recorded). Some clones in this sample may be carry-over from other donors' samples. The CDR3 runs from the conserved cysteine through the conserved F or W. Fields, in order: D gene, V gene, J gene, clone size, CDR3 protein, CDR3 DNA. The D gene is left open where the match is weak. Part of the rows lack a size; the others show once, few, many or a class for expanded clones.

D gene: NA
V gene: TRBV19
J gene: TRBJ1-4
clone size: NA
CDR3 protein: CASGGSQGNEKLFF
CDR3 DNA: TGTGCCAGCGGGGGCTCCCAAGGGAATGAAAAACTGTTTTTT

D gene: NA
V gene: TRBV7-2
J gene: TRBJ2-5
clone size: many
CDR3 protein: CASSPRGRVQETQYF
CDR3 DNA: TGTGCCAGCAGCCCTCGGGGACGGGTACAAGAGACCCAGTACTTC

D gene: NA
V gene: TRBV7-2
J gene: TRBJ2-7
clone size: many
CDR3 protein: CASSLGPGNYEQYF
CDR3 DNA: TGTGCCAGCAGCTTAGGTCCAGGTAACTACGAGCAGTACTTC

D gene: NA
V gene: TRBV12-3/TRBV12-4
J gene: TRBJ2-2
clone size: NA
CDR3 protein: CASIDNNGELFF
CDR3 DNA: TGTGCCAGCATCGATAATAATGGGGAGCTGTTTTTT

D gene: NA
V gene: TRBV20-1
J gene: TRBJ1-6
clone size: few
CDR3 protein: CSALRDLRHNSPLHF
CDR3 DNA: TGCAGTGCTTTGAGGGACCTCAGGCATAATTCACCCCTCCACTTT

D gene: TRBD2
V gene: TRBV7-2
J gene: TRBJ2-3
clone size: many
CDR3 protein: CASSFIPGLAGYTDTQYF
CDR3 DNA: TGTGCCAGCAGCTTCATCCCGGGACTAGCGGGTTACACAGATACGCAGTATTTT

D gene: NA
V gene: TRBV10-3
J gene: TRBJ2-3
clone size: NA
CDR3 protein: CAISESSSGWADTQYF
CDR3 DNA: TGTGCCATCAGTGAGTCAAGTAGCGGATGGGCAGATACGCAGTATTTT

D gene: NA
V gene: TRBV6-6
J gene: TRBJ1-4
clone size: NA
CDR3 protein: CASSYLPGTSTNEKLFF
CDR3 DNA: TGTGCCAGCAGTTACCTACCCGGGACTTCAACTAATGAAAAACTGTTTTTT

D gene: NA
V gene: TRBV7-2
J gene: TRBJ2-7
clone size: many
CDR3 protein: CASSLEVGGGLSEQYF
CDR3 DNA: TGTGCCAGCAGCTTAGAGGTCGGCGGGGGCCTGTCTGAGCAGTACTTC

D gene: NA
V gene: TRBV7-2
J gene: TRBJ2-3
clone size: NA
CDR3 protein: CDLRCSAFTDTQYF
CDR3 DNA: TGCGACCTAAGGTGCTCCGCATTCACAGATACGCAGTATTTT

D gene: TRBD2
V gene: TRBV5-1
J gene: TRBJ2-3
clone size: NA
CDR3 protein: CASSFGSSGTDTQYF
CDR3 DNA: TGCGCCAGCAGCTTTGGGAGTAGCGGGACAGATACGCAGTATTTT

D gene: NA
V gene: TRBV5-1
J gene: TRBJ2-7
clone size: once
CDR3 protein: CASSLGQGIREQYF
CDR3 DNA: TGCGCCAGCAGCTTGGGGCAGGGTATCCGCGAGCAGTACTTC

D gene: TRBD2
V gene: TRBV10-3
J gene: TRBJ2-1
clone size: few
CDR3 protein: CAISEGLAGGYNEQFF
CDR3 DNA: TGTGCCATCAGTGAGGGACTAGCGGGAGGGTACAATGAGCAGTTCTTC

D gene: NA
V gene: TRBV7-8
J gene: TRBJ2-3
clone size: many
CDR3 protein: CASSLVRGAPTQYF
CDR3 DNA: TGTGCCAGCAGCTTAGTAAGGGGGGCCCCCACGCAGTATTTT

D gene: NA
V gene: TRBV20-1
J gene: TRBJ2-7
clone size: few
CDR3 protein: CSASVRRRGEQYF
CDR3 DNA: TGCAGTGCTAGTGTGAGACGCCGGGGGGAGCAGTACTTC

D gene: NA
V gene: TRBV12-5
J gene: TRBJ2-3
clone size: few
CDR3 protein: CAGPESTDTQYF
CDR3 DNA: TGTGCCGGCCCGGAGAGCACAGATACGCAGTATTTT

D gene: TRBD2
V gene: TRBV6-2/TRBV6-3
J gene: TRBJ2-7
clone size: few
CDR3 protein: CASSYTGLAGTNIYDEQYF
CDR3 DNA: TGTGCCAGCAGTTACACGGGGCTAGCGGGAACCAACATCTACGACGAGCAGTACTTC

D gene: NA
V gene: TRBV6-2/TRBV6-3
J gene: TRBJ2-1
clone size: NA
CDR3 protein: CASLGNYNEQFF
CDR3 DNA: TGTGCCAGCCTGGGAAACTACAATGAGCAGTTCTTC

D gene: TRBD2
V gene: TRBV20-1
J gene: TRBJ2-1
clone size: NA
CDR3 protein: CSALAGDSYNEQFF
CDR3 DNA: TGCAGTGCTTTAGCGGGGGACTCCTACAATGAGCAGTTCTTC

D gene: NA
V gene: TRBV6-1
J gene: TRBJ1-2
clone size: once
CDR3 protein: CASSDWGTWGYTF
CDR3 DNA: TGTGCCAGCAGTGATTGGGGGACCTGGGGCTACACCTTC

D gene: NA
V gene: TRBV20-1
J gene: TRBJ1-5
clone size: NA
CDR3 protein: CSASDGAEQPQHF
CDR3 DNA: TGCAGTGCTAGTGATGGGGCCGAACAGCCCCAGCATTTT

D gene: TRBD2
V gene: TRBV4-3
J gene: TRBJ2-3
clone size: few
CDR3 protein: CASSRKTSGSTDTQYF
CDR3 DNA: TGCGCCAGCAGCCGTAAGACTAGCGGGAGCACAGATACGCAGTATTTT

D gene: TRBD1
V gene: TRBV28
J gene: TRBJ2-5
clone size: few
CDR3 protein: CASTGGQGETQYF
CDR3 DNA: TGTGCCAGCACTGGGGGACAGGGAGAGACCCAGTACTTC

D gene: NA
V gene: TRBV18
J gene: TRBJ1-5
clone size: NA
CDR3 protein: CASSPGRDQPQHF
CDR3 DNA: TGTGCCAGCAGTCCTGGTCGGGATCAGCCCCAGCATTTT

D gene: TRBD2
V gene: TRBV12-3/TRBV12-4
J gene: TRBJ2-4
clone size: few
CDR3 protein: CASSLFGLAGVRTIQYF
CDR3 DNA: TGTGCCAGCAGTTTATTCGGACTAGCGGGAGTTCGGACCATTCAGTACTTC

D gene: TRBD2
V gene: TRBV4-1
J gene: TRBJ2-1
clone size: NA
CDR3 protein: CASSQEVGLAGVNNEQFF
CDR3 DNA: TGCGCCAGCAGCCAAGAGGTCGGACTAGCGGGGGTTAACAATGAGCAGTTCTTC

D gene: NA
V gene: TRBV12-3/TRBV12-4
J gene: TRBJ1-5
clone size: NA
CDR3 protein: CASGDGVPQHF
CDR3 DNA: TGTGCCAGTGGAGATGGGGTGCCCCAGCATTTT

D gene: NA
V gene: TRBV20-1
J gene: TRBJ2-1
clone size: NA
CDR3 protein: CSARGYDPTSYNEQFF
CDR3 DNA: TGCAGTGCTAGAGGCTACGACCCAACATCCTACAATGAGCAGTTCTTC